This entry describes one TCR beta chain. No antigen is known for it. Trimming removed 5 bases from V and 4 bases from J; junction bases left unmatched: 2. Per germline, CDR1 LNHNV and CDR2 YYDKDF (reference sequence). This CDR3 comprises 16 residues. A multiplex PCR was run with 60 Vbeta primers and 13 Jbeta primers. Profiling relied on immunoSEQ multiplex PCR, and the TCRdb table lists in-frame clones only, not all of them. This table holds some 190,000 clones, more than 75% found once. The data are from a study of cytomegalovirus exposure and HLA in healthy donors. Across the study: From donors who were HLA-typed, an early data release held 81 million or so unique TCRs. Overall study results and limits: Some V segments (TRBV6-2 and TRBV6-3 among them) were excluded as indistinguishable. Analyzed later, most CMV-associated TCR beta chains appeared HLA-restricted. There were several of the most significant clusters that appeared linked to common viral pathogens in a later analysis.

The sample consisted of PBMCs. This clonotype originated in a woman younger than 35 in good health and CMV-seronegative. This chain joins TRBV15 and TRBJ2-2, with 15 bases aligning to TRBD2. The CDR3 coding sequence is TGTGCCACCAGCTGGGGACTAGCGGGGGGCACCGGGGAGCTGTTTTTT. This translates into CATSWGLAGGTGELFF.